A single sample gave rise to the 18 T cell receptor beta chains below, sequenced in a study of Ad26.COV2.S vaccination and SARS-CoV-2 variants. Using immunoSEQ multiplex PCR, the repertoire was profiled, and TCRdb retains in-frame clones only, with some absent. The profile covers over 110,000 clones, with about nine tenths appearing a single time and less than 6% taken by the ten largest. This sample comprised peripheral blood, obtained after recovery from COVID-19. The origin of the receptors is a human donor who had recovered from COVID-19.

The gene calls are TRBV6-6 and TRBJ1-1; tentative D call: TRBD1 (6 bases). CDR3 length: 15 residues. Trimming took 5 bases from V and 1 from J, leaving 14 bases between them. CDR1 and CDR2 (germline): MNHNY, SVGAGI (reference sequence). In nucleotides, the CDR3 is TGTGCCAGCAGTCTACCGAGGACAGAGAACACTGAAGCTTTCTTT. Translated: CASSLPRTENTEAFF.

This rearrangement joins TRBV3-1 (or the pseudogene TRBV3-2) to TRBJ1-6, with TRBD1 matching over 7 bases. J gave up 4 bases and V 0 bases, and 6 bases lay outside the gene matches. The CDR3 is 17 amino acids. The germline V gene has CDR1 LGHDT and CDR2 YNNKEL (reference sequence). Here the CDR3 DNA reads TGTGCCAGCAGCCAAGATGACCCCAGGGGGTATAATTCACCCCTCCACTTT. This codes for CASSQDDPRGYNSPLHF.

The J gene is TRBJ1-2, the V gene TRBV4-1; the D gene is possibly TRBD1 (5 bases). Germline V gives CDR1 MGHRA, CDR2 YSYEKL. V was trimmed by 3 bases and J by 8 bases, leaving 13 bases between them. The CDR3 runs 13 residues. In nucleotides, the CDR3 is TGCGCCAGCAGCCAGGGACGGGGCAGCGGCTACACCTTC. Protein sequence: CASSQGRGSGYTF.

This clone was found a few times. The chain joins TRBV6-5 to TRBJ1-4, with 11 bases that match TRBD1. With V trimmed by 4 bases and J by 7 bases, 5 bases remained unmatched. Germline V gene sequence: CDR1 MNHEY, CDR2 SVGAGI. The CDR3 runs 15 residues. CDR3 residues: CASSLVGTGGEKLFF. Here the CDR3 DNA reads TGTGCCAGCAGTTTAGTCGGGACAGGGGGTGAAAAACTGTTTTTT.

The rearrangement joins TRBV6-1 to TRBJ2-2; possibly TRBD1 or TRBD2 for D (5 bases each). CDR3 length equals 16 residues. The germline CDR1 and CDR2 sequences are MNHNS and SASEGT. Trimming shortened V by 2 bases and J by 7 bases, and 17 bases separated the two germline ends. CDR3 protein: CASSEFPSGRHGELFF. CDR3 in DNA: TGTGCCAGCAGTGAATTTCCATCGGGGCGCCACGGGGAGCTGTTTTTT.

CDR3 DNA sequence: TGTGCCAGCAGCTCGACGCCCTATGGGACTGAAGCTTTCTTT. Translating it yields CASSSTPYGTEAFF. The chain uses TRBV7-2 and TRBJ1-1; no clear D. Germline V gene lookup returns CDR1 SGHTA and CDR2 FQGNSA. The CDR3 covers 14 residues. The V end was cut by 4 bases, the J end by 5 bases, with 14 bases between.

The chain employs TRBV5-1 and TRBJ2-2; D uncertain. V lost 1 base and J 2 bases, leaving 9 bases between the germline ends. This CDR3 has 15 residues. CDR1 and CDR2 (germline): SGHRS, YFSETQ. The CDR3: CASSLRQANTGELFF. CDR3 nucleotide sequence: TGCGCCAGCAGCTTGAGGCAGGCTAACACCGGGGAGCTGTTTTTT.

This chain connects TRBV30 to TRBJ2-7; D is possibly TRBD1 or TRBD2 (5 bases each). The CDR3 runs to 13 residues. Trimming removed 4 bases at V and 3 bases at J, with 13 bases between. Germline CDR1 and CDR2: GTSNPN and SVGIG (reference sequence). This CDR3 is CAWTRDPGYEQYF. In DNA, the CDR3 is TGTGCCTGGACAAGGGACCCGGGCTACGAGCAGTACTTC. Full variable domain (outside the CDR3, taken from reference TRBV30 and TRBJ2-7): SQTIHQWPATLVQPVGSPLSLECTVEGTSNPNLYWYRQAAGRGLQLLFYSVGIGQISSEVPQNLSASRPQDRQFILSSKKLLLSDSGFYLCAWTRDPGYEQYFGPGTRLTVT.

The gene calls are TRBV4-3 and TRBJ1-1, with 9 positions matching TRBD1. This CDR3 is built from 18 residues. CDR1 LGHNA and CDR2 YSLEER come from the germline V gene. The V segment lost 0 bases and the J segment 0 bases; nucleotides outside the gene matches: 8. In DNA, the CDR3 is TGCGCCAGCAGCCAAGAAAGACAGGGGGAGGGCATGAACACTGAAGCTTTCTTT. This encodes CASSQERQGEGMNTEAFF.

The rearrangement joins TRBV6-2 or TRBV6-3 to TRBJ2-1, with D possibly TRBD1 on 6 matching bases. The V end lost 2 bases, the J end lost 8 bases, and 19 bases lay between the germline ends. The CDR3 contains 16 residues. Looked up from germline, CDR1 is MNHEY and CDR2 is SVGEGT. This chain's CDR3 is CASSYLPPGEFDEQFF. The CDR3 DNA reads TGTGCCAGCAGTTACCTGCCTCCAGGGGAGTTCGATGAGCAGTTCTTC.

This rearrangement joins TRBV7-9 to TRBJ1-4, with 7 bases that match TRBD1. V lost 3 bases, J lost 8 bases, and 9 bases stayed unmatched. The CDR3 has 15 amino acids. Per germline, CDR1 SEHNR and CDR2 FQNEAQ (reference sequence). The CDR3 sequence is CASSFTGQLGEKLFF. CDR3 sequence (DNA): TGTGCCAGCAGCTTCACGGGACAGCTGGGGGAAAAACTGTTTTTT.

J is TRBJ2-1 and V is TRBV28; 7 bases are shared with TRBD2. The J segment lost 8 bases and the V segment lost 10 bases, leaving 17 bases of the junction unmatched. The CDR3 runs to 15 residues. Germline CDR1 is MDHEN and CDR2 is SYDVKM. DNA for the CDR3: TGTGCCACACACAGACTATCCCGGGGAGGGGATGAGCAGTTCTTC. Translation gives CATHRLSRGGDEQFF.

The chain combines TRBV9 with TRBJ1-5; no clear D. Per the germline V gene, CDR1 is SGDLS and CDR2 is YYNGEE. Trimming shortened V by 3 bases and J by 1 base, and 8 bases separated the two germline ends. CDR3 size: 14 residues. The CDR3 bases are TGTGCCAGCAGCGGAATAGGAAGCAATCAGCCCCAGCATTTT. Translating it yields CASSGIGSNQPQHF.

The V gene is TRBV19, the J gene TRBJ1-1, with 8 nucleotides matching TRBD1. The CDR3 sequence is 13 residues long. The junction had 4 bases not matched to a gene; V was cut back by 6 bases and J by 4 bases. Germline assignment: CDR1 LNHDA and CDR2 SQIVND (reference sequence). This CDR3 is CASRATGVTEAFF. For the CDR3, the DNA is TGTGCCAGTAGAGCGACAGGGGTCACTGAAGCTTTCTTT.

This clone came up once. The CDR3 here is CASSLTVGNEQFF. Here the CDR3 DNA reads TGTGCCAGCAGCTTAACCGTGGGTAATGAGCAGTTCTTC. V usage is TRBV7-2 and J usage is TRBJ2-1; D remains unclear. The CDR3 extends over 13 amino acids. Trimming left V 2 bases short and J 7 bases short, with 9 bases between. Per the germline V gene, CDR1 is SGHTA and CDR2 is FQGNSA.

The chain recombines TRBV20-1 with TRBJ2-2, with D perhaps TRBD1 (6 bases). Trimming took 3 bases from V and 4 from J, leaving 12 bases between them. Germline V gives CDR1 DFQATT, CDR2 SNEGSKA (reference sequence). The CDR3 has 14 residues. CDR3: CSASPGTPTGELFF. The CDR3 DNA reads as TGCAGTGCTAGTCCCGGGACACCCACCGGGGAGCTGTTTTTT.

This clone showed up just a few times. The gene calls are TRBV30 and TRBJ2-4; perhaps TRBD1 as D (6 bases). CDR1 GTSNPN and CDR2 SVGIG come from the germline V gene (reference sequence). V was trimmed by 3 bases and J by 11 bases, leaving 11 bases between them. The CDR3 spans 11 residues. The CDR3 DNA sequence: TGTGCCTGGAGGAGGGGGTACCTTCAGTACTTC. Translated, it gives CAWRRGYLQYF.

The chain carries TRBV14 and TRBJ1-6; D not certain. V was trimmed by 0 bases and J by 7 bases, leaving 7 bases between them. From germline, CDR1 is SGHDN and CDR2 FVKESK. The CDR3 extends over 14 amino acids. CDR3 sequence (DNA): TGTGCCAGCAGCCAAGAGATAAGGAATTCACCCCTCCACTTT. It encodes CASSQEIRNSPLHF.